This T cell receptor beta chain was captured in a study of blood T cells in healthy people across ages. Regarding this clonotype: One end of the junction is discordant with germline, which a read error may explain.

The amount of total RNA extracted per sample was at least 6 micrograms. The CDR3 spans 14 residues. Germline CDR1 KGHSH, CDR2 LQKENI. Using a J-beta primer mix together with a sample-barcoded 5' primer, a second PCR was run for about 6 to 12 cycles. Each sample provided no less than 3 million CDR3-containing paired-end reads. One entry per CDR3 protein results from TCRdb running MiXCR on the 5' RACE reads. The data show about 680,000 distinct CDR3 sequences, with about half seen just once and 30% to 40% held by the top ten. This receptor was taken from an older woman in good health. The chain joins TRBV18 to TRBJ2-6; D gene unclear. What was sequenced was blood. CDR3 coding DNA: TGTGCCGGCTCTCCCCCCTCTGTGGCCAACGTCCTGACTTTC. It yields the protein CAGSPPSVANVLTF.